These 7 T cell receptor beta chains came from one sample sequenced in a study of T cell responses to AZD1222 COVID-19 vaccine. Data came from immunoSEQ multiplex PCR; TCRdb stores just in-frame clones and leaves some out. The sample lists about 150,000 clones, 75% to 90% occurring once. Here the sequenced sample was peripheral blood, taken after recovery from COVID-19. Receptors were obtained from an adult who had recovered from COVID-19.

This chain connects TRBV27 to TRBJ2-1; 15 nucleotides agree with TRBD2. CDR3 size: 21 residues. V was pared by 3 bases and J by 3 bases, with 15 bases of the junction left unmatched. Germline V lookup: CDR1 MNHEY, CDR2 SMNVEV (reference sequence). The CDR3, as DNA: TGTGCCAGCAGTTTCCAGAAGGTCCGGACTAGCGGGAGGGACCACTACAATGAGCAGTTCTTC. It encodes CASSFQKVRTSGRDHYNEQFF.

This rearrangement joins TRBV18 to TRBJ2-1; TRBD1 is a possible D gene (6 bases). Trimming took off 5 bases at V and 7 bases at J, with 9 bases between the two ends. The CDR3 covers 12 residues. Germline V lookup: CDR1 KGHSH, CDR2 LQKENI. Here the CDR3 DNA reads TGTGCCAGCTCAACCCAGGGGAATGAGCAGTTCTTC. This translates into CASSTQGNEQFF.

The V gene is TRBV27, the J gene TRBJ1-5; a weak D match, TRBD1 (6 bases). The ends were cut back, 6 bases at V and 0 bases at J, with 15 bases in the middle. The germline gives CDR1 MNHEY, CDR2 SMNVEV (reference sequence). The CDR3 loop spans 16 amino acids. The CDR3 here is CASRGGRGNSNQPQHF. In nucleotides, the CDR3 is TGTGCCAGCAGGGGGGGCCGGGGGAATAGCAATCAGCCCCAGCATTTT.

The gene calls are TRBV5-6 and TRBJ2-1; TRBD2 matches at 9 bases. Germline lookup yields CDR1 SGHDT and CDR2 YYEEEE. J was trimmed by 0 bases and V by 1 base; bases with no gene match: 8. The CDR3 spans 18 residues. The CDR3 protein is CASSLLAGGLSSYNEQFF. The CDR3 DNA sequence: TGTGCCAGCAGCTTGCTGGCGGGGGGGTTAAGCTCCTACAATGAGCAGTTCTTC.

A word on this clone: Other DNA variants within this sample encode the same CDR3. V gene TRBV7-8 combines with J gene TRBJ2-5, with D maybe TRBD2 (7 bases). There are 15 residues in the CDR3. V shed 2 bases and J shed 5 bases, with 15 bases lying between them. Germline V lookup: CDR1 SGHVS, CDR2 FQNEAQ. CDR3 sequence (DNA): TGTGCCAGCAGCTTAAGCAGAGGGGGAGGGGAGACCCAGTACTTC. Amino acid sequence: CASSLSRGGGETQYF.

In DNA form, the CDR3 reads TGTGCCAGCAGATCTGGACTAGCGGGGGTATACGAGCAGTACTTC. Translating it yields CASRSGLAGVYEQYF. The chain links TRBV6-5 to TRBJ2-7; 13 bases agree with TRBD2. The CDR3 is 15 residues long. Germline V CDR1 and CDR2: MNHEY, SVGAGI. Trimming cost V 6 bases and J 4 bases; bases outside gene matches: 6.

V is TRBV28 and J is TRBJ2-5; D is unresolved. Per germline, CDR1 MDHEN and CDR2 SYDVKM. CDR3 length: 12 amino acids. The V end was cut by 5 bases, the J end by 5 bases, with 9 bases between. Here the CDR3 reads CASSPTEETQYF. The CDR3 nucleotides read TGTGCCAGCAGTCCCACGGAGGAGACCCAGTACTTC.